The source of this T cell receptor beta chain is a study of shared T cell receptors in the human thymus. Sequencing was performed with immunoSEQ multiplex PCR; in TCRdb, only in-frame clones are kept and a portion is missing. Found here are approximately 660,000 clones, 85% to 90% of them singletons; the top ten hold about 0.01%. The CDR3 contains 13 residues. Unmatched junction bases numbered 5, after V lost 5 bases and J lost 2 bases. Germline V gene lookup returns CDR1 SQVTM and CDR2 ANQGSEA. This sample also appeared in a second study, on human thymus T cells. Turning to that study: Donor material was obtained from healthy Finnish infants undergoing corrective surgery for congenital heart defects. Resections removed during corrective heart surgery provided the thymus tissue used. Blood and thymic repertoires both appeared biased in V and J gene usage. Highly overlapping thymic repertoires among unrelated individuals were reported in related research.

Input material: thymocytes. The receptor comes from a boy less than two years old with a congenital heart defect. The V call is TRBV29-1, the J call TRBJ1-2, with TRBD1 matching 7 bases. This chain's CDR3 is CSVSTGPNYGYTF. CDR3 DNA: TGCAGCGTTTCGACAGGGCCAAACTATGGCTACACCTTC.